This T cell receptor (beta chain) was captured by sequencing in a study of post-analysis software for immune sequencing data. Study results and caveats: Higher frequency in patients than in controls was seen for about five TRBV segments, with TRBV5-6, TRBV5-1 and TRBV20-1 among them.

The CDR3 totals 12 residues. Germline V gene data show CDR1 as MNHNY and CDR2 as SVGAGI (reference sequence). Trimming took off 0 bases at V and 10 bases at J, with 7 bases between the two ends. Carried by the TCR beta cDNA libraries were unique molecular identifiers. TCRdb re-called the PCR reads with MiXCR, one entry per CDR3 protein. The data contain about 770,000 distinct CDR3 sequences, 35% to 55% of them singletons. Note on this clonotype: Its antigen is unknown.

This chain connects TRBV6-6 to TRBJ2-1; D gene unclear. The sequencing sample was made of blood. The receptor's source is a girl between 5 and 17 years old with multiple sclerosis. CDR3 nucleotide sequence: TGTGCCAGCAGTTACTCCACCCACGAGCAGTTCTTC. Protein: CASSYSTHEQFF.